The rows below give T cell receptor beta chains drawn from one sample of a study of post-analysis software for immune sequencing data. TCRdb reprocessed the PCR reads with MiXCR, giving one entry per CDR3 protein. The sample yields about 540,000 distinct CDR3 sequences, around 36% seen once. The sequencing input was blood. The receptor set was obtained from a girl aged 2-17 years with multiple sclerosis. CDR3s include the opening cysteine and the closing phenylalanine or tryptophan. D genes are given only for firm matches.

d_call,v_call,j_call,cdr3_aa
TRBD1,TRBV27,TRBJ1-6,CASSFGGQGLGYNSPLHF
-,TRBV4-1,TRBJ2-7,CASSPQRGSPYEQYF
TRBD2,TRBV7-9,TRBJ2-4,CASSPAGGRRGKNIQYF
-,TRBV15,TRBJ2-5,CATSRDARTGQETQYF
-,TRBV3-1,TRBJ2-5,CASSHADRFGETQYF
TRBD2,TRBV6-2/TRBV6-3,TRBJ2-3,CASRTGPRRVAGTTDTQYF
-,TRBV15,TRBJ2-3,CATSRGRYTDTQYF
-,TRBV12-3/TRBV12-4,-,CAGTRTTGEQYF
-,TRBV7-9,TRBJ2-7,CASSLGGASYEQYF
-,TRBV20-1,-,CRAQTEETQYF
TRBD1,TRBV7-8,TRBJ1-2,CASGSRDRAYGYTF
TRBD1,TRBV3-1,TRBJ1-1,CASSRIRDRGYTEAFF
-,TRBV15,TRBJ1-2,CATSRDAGSYGYTF
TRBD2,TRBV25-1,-,CASSIQIGTSRPYEQYF
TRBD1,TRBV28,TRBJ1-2,CASSLGQGNYSYTF
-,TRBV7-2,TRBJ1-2,CASSSWDNYGYTF
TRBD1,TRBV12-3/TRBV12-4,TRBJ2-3,CASRDRGSSTDTQYF
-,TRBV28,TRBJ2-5,CASSARGNSQETQYF
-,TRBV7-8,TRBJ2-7,CASSLGTDEQYF
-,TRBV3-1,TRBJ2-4,CASSHLAGPAKNIQYF
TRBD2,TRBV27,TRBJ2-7,CASSRNGGGIYEQYF
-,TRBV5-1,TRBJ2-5,CASSLADFQAYQETQYF
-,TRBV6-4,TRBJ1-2,CASIPKTGGYTF
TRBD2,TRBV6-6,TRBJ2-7,CASCPAWGAGGYEQYF
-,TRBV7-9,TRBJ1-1,CASRPMNTEAFF
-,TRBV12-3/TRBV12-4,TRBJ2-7,CASSLALDYEQYF
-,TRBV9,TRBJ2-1,CASSPPGGQYNEQFF
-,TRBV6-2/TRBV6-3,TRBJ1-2,CAGSYGSTGYTF
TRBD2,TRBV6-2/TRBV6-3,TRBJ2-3,CASSSAGDRTDTQYF
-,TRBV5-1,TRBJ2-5,CASRGRIQETQYF
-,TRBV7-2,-,CASSCQGLLSEQYF
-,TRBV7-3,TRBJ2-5,CASSPGAGRSYNEQYF
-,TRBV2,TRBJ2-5,CASGVVETQYF
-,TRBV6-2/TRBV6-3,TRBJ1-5,CASRLDSNQPQHF
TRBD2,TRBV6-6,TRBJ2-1,CASSFGMAGGNLNEQFF
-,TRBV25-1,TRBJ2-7,CASRGGISYEQYF
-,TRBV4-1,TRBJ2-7,CASSHYGTAAYEQYF
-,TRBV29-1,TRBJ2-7,CSVRAGGGEQYF
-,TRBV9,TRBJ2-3,CASSVGAGQLTDTQYF
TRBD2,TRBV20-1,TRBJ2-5,CSAPLAGVETQYF
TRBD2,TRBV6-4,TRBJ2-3,CASSEAGGGTDTQYF
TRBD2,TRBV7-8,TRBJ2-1,CASSLATQVRGDNEQFF
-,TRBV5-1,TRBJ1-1,CASSPYGQSEAFF
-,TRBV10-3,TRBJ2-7,CAISETTILRQASYEQYF